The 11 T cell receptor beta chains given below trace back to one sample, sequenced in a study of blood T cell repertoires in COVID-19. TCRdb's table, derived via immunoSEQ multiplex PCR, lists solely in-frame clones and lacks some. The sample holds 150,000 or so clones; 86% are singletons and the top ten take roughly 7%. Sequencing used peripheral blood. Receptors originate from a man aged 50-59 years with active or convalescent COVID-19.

The CDR3 region has the DNA TGTGCCAGCAGCCTTTGGACAGGACGAAATCAGCCCCAGCATTTT. Protein: CASSLWTGRNQPQHF. The chain recombines TRBV7-8 with TRBJ1-5, with TRBD1 matching 7 bases. The CDR3 covers 15 residues. Trimming took 5 bases from V and 4 from J; bases not matched to a gene: 8. Germline CDR1 and CDR2: SGHVS and FQNEAQ.

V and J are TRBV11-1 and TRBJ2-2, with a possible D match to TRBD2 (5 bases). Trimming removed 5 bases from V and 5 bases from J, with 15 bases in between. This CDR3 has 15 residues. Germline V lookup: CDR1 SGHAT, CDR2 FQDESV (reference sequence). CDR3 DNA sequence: TGTGCCAGCAGCAACAGCGGCAGAATGACCGGGGAGCTGTTTTTT. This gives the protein CASSNSGRMTGELFF. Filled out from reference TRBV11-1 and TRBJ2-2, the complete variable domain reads EAEVAQSPRYKITEKSQAVAFWCDPISGHATLYWYRQILGQGPELLVQFQDESVVDDSQLPKDRFSAERLKGVDSTLKIQPAELGDSAMYLCASSNSGRMTGELFFGEGSRLTVL.

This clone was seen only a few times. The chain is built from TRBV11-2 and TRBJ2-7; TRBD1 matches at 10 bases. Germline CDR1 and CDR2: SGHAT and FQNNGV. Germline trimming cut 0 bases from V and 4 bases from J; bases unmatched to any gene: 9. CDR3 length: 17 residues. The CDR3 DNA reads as TGTGCCAGCAGCTTAGATCACGGGACAGGGGCTTCTTACGAGCAGTACTTC. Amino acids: CASSLDHGTGASYEQYF.

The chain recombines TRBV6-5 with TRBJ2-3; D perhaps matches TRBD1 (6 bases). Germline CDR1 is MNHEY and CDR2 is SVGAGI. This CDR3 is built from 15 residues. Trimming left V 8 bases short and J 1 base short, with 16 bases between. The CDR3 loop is CASGQNRVGTDTQYF. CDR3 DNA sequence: TGTGCCAGCGGGCAAAACAGGGTGGGCACAGATACGCAGTATTTT.

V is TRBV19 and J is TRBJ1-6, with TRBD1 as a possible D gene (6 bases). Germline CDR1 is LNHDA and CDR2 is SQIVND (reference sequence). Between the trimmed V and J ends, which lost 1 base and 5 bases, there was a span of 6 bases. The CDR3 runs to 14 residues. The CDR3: CASSIGTDNSPLHF. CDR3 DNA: TGTGCCAGTAGTATAGGGACAGATAATTCACCCCTCCACTTT. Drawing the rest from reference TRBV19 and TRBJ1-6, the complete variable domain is DGGITQSPKYLFRKEGQNVTLSCEQNLNHDAMYWYRQDPGQGLRLIYYSQIVNDFQKGDIAEGYSVSREKKESFPLTVTSAQKNPTAFYLCASSIGTDNSPLHFGNGTRLTVT.

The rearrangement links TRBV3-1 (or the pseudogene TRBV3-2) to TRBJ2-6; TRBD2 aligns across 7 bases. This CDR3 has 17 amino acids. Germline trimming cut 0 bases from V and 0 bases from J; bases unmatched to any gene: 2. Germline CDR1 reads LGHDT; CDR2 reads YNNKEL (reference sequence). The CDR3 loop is CASSQEAGISGANVLTF. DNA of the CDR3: TGTGCCAGCAGCCAAGAAGCGGGAATCTCTGGGGCCAACGTCCTGACTTTC.

CDR3 nucleotide sequence: TGTGCCAGCTCACCAACCCCGGACTCCATTGCCTATGGCTACACCTTC. It specifies CASSPTPDSIAYGYTF. V is TRBV18 and J is TRBJ1-2; D unresolved. V lost 2 bases to trimming and J lost 4 bases, with 17 bases between them. CDR3 length: 16 residues. Per germline, CDR1 KGHSH and CDR2 LQKENI.

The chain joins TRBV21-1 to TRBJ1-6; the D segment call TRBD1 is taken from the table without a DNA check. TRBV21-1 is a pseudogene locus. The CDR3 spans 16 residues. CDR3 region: CASSKSMMDSPRALHF. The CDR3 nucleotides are TGTGCCAGCAGCAAAAGTATGATGGACAGTCCTCGGGCCCTCCACTTT.

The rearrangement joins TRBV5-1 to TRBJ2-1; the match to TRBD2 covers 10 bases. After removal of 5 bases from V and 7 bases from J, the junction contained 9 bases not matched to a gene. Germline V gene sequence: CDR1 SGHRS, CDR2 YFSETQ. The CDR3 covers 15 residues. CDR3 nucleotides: TGCGCCAGCAGTCCCCAACCAGCGGGAGGGAATGAGCAGTTCTTC. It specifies CASSPQPAGGNEQFF.

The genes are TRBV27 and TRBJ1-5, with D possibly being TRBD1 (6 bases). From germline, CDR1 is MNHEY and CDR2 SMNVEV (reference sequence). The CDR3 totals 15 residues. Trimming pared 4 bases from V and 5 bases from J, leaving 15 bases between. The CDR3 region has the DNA TGTGCCAGCAGTTCTGGGGGGGCAGGGTATCAGCCCCAGCATTTT. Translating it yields CASSSGGAGYQPQHF.

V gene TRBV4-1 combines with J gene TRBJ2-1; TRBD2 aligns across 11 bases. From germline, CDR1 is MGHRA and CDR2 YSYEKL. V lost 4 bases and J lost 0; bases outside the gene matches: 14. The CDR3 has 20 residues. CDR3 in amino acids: CASSLRLAGGTSSSYNEQFF. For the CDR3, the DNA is TGCGCCAGCAGCCTCAGGCTAGCGGGGGGAACAAGTAGCTCCTACAATGAGCAGTTCTTC.